These T cell receptor beta chains were read from a single sample in a study of T cell responses to AZD1222 COVID-19 vaccine. Assay: immunoSEQ multiplex PCR; the TCRdb copy retains only in-frame clones and omits some. The table includes around 60,000 clones, roughly 89% detected once. The starting material was peripheral blood, obtained on day 0 of AZD1222 vaccination. These receptors were collected from an adult in good health. The CDR3 runs from the conserved cysteine through the conserved F or W. D genes are given only for firm matches. Part of the rows lack a size; the others show once, few, many or a class for expanded clones.

NA	TRBV3-1/TRBV3-2	TRBJ1-1	NA	CASSQVAGYRTEAFF	TGTGCCAGCAGCCAAGTGGCAGGGTATAGAACTGAAGCTTTCTTT
TRBD1	TRBV12-5	TRBJ1-2	NA	CASGFGTGGRGYTF	TGTGCTAGTGGTTTCGGGACAGGGGGTCGGGGCTACACCTTC
NA	TRBV7-3	TRBJ2-2	NA	CASSLLGHGELFF	TGTGCCAGCAGCTTATTAGGGCACGGGGAGCTGTTTTTT
NA	TRBV7-2	TRBJ2-4	NA	CASSFGVGTLGNIQYF	TGTGCCAGCAGCTTTGGAGTGGGGACGCTGGGAAACATTCAGTACTTC
NA	TRBV27	TRBJ2-7	NA	CASGDGGASYEQYF	TGTGCCAGCGGTGATGGCGGGGCCTCCTACGAGCAGTACTTC
TRBD1	TRBV7-8	TRBJ1-6	NA	CASSLNRGKVSFVSPLHF	TGTGCCAGCAGCTTAAACAGGGGTAAAGTCTCCTTCGTTTCACCCCTCCACTTT
NA	TRBV6-1	TRBJ1-6	NA	CASSEGWASNSPLHF	TGTGCCAGCAGTGAAGGGTGGGCCAGTAATTCACCCCTCCACTTT
TRBD2	TRBV5-1	TRBJ2-5	NA	CASSLVLAGGRETQYF	TGCGCCAGCAGCTTGGTCCTAGCGGGGGGGCGGGAGACCCAGTACTTC
NA	TRBV1	TRBJ1-5	NA	CTSSQEHWYSNQPQHF	TGCACCAGCAGCCAAGAGCACTGGTATAGCAATCAGCCCCAGCATTTT
NA	TRBV2	TRBJ2-7	NA	CASSEEDSSYEQYF	TGTGCCAGCAGTGAAGAAGACAGCTCCTACGAGCAGTACTTC
NA	TRBV11-2	TRBJ1-2	NA	CASSLVNSGNYGYTF	TGTGCCAGCAGCTTAGTAAACAGTGGGAACTATGGCTACACCTTC
NA	TRBV5-1	TRBJ2-2	NA	CASSLGTDSFNTGELFF	TGCGCCAGCAGCTTGGGAACGGACAGTTTCAACACCGGGGAGCTGTTTTTT
NA	TRBV28	TRBJ1-2	NA	CASSPTNYGYTF	TGTGCCAGCAGCCCAACTAACTATGGCTACACCTTC
NA	TRBV5-1	TRBJ1-1	NA	CASSILGGSGSGTEAFF	TGCGCCAGCAGCATCCTGGGGGGGTCTGGGTCTGGTACTGAAGCTTTCTTT
NA	TRBV7-3	TRBJ2-6	once	CASSSRGPSGANVLTF	TGTGCCAGCAGCTCTCGGGGGCCCTCTGGGGCCAACGTCCTGACTTTC
TRBD1	TRBV3-1/TRBV3-2	TRBJ1-2	NA	CASSQLGQGTGYTF	TGTGCCAGCAGCCAACTTGGACAGGGCACTGGCTACACCTTC
TRBD1	TRBV7-6	TRBJ1-4	NA	CASSGGQGPNEKLFF	TGTGCCAGCAGCGGCGGACAGGGGCCTAATGAAAAACTGTTTTTT
NA	TRBV11-2	TRBJ2-3	NA	CASSFLGTSTDTQYF	TGTGCCAGCAGCTTCCTCGGGACTAGCACAGATACGCAGTATTTT
NA	TRBV7-9	TRBJ2-1	once	CASLGPLSSYNEQFF	TGTGCCAGCCTCGGGCCGCTGAGCTCCTACAATGAGCAGTTCTTC
NA	TRBV19	TRBJ1-2	NA	CASKLTGTNYGYTF	TGTGCCAGTAAGTTGACTGGGACTAACTATGGCTACACCTTC
NA	TRBV14	TRBJ1-1	NA	CASSQVVGEAFF	TGTGCCAGCAGCCAAGTGGTGGGTGAAGCTTTCTTT
NA	TRBV10-2	TRBJ1-1	NA	CASTQDRNTEAFF	TGCGCCAGCACCCAGGACAGGAACACTGAAGCTTTCTTT
TRBD1	TRBV11-2	TRBJ2-7	NA	CASSLGFGDRTTYEQYF	TGTGCCAGCAGCTTAGGGTTCGGGGACAGGACCACCTACGAGCAGTACTTC
NA	TRBV5-6	TRBJ1-1	NA	CASSLYQGRGPGAFF	TGTGCCAGCAGCTTGTACCAGGGCCGGGGTCCTGGAGCTTTCTTT
NA	TRBV11-2	TRBJ1-4	NA	CASSPAVNEKLFF	TGTGCCAGCAGCCCCGCGGTGAATGAAAAACTGTTTTTT
TRBD2	TRBV7-2	TRBJ2-3	NA	CASSLGEGDTQYF	TGTGCCAGCAGCTTAGGGGAGGGAGATACGCAGTATTTT
NA	TRBV6-5	TRBJ1-2	NA	CASSFTGLGYGYTF	TGTGCCAGCAGTTTTACAGGGTTAGGGTATGGCTACACCTTC
TRBD1	TRBV15	TRBJ1-1	NA	CATSRYPRRQGNTEAFF	TGTGCCACCAGCAGATATCCCCGCCGACAGGGGAACACTGAAGCTTTCTTT
NA	TRBV6-5	TRBJ1-3	NA	CASSYSGPRTGNTIYF	TGTGCCAGCAGTTACTCGGGTCCCAGGACTGGAAACACCATATATTTT
NA	TRBV18	TRBJ1-1	once	CASSPGMGTEAFF	TGTGCCAGCTCACCCGGGATGGGCACTGAAGCTTTCTTT
NA	TRBV19	TRBJ1-5	NA	CASRRGGRSNQPQHF	TGTGCCAGTAGACGAGGGGGTCGGAGCAATCAGCCCCAGCATTTT
TRBD2	TRBV2	TRBJ2-4	NA	CASSEGGGLAKNIQYF	TGTGCCAGCAGTGAAGGGGGAGGGCTAGCCAAAAACATTCAGTACTTC
NA	TRBV5-1	TRBJ1-2	NA	CASSLGYYGYTF	TGCGCCAGCAGCTTGGGGTACTATGGCTACACCTTC
TRBD1	TRBV6-5	TRBJ2-3	NA	CASSDRGQTQYF	TGTGCCAGCAGCGACAGGGGGCAGACGCAGTATTTT
NA	TRBV11-2	TRBJ1-1	NA	CASSLSGQGTEAFF	TGTGCCAGCAGCTTAAGCGGGCAGGGCACTGAAGCTTTCTTT
TRBD1	TRBV6-5	TRBJ2-4	NA	CASRDRGLLDIQYF	TGTGCCAGCAGAGACAGGGGCCTTTTGGACATTCAGTACTTC
NA	TRBV6-5	TRBJ1-3	NA	CASSLGGFGNTIYF	TGTGCCAGCAGTCTAGGGGGGTTTGGAAACACCATATATTTT
NA	TRBV4-1	TRBJ2-3	once	CASSFDRLQYF	TGCGCCAGCAGCTTCGACAGATTACAGTATTTT
NA	TRBV19	TRBJ1-3	NA	CASRGGGSGNTIYF	TGTGCCAGCCGCGGGGGTGGCTCTGGAAACACCATATATTTT
TRBD1	TRBV5-6	TRBJ1-6	NA	CASSLGTGGSYNSPLHF	TGTGCCAGCAGCCTAGGGACAGGGGGCTCCTATAATTCACCCCTCCACTTT
NA	TRBV18	TRBJ2-7	NA	CASSERPGVTSYEQYF	TGTGCCAGCTCAGAAAGACCAGGGGTTACATCCTACGAGCAGTACTTC
NA	TRBV6-5	TRBJ1-4	NA	CASSYRGVTTNEKLFF	TGTGCCAGCAGTTACCGGGGGGTCACAACTAATGAAAAACTGTTTTTT
NA	TRBV11-2	TRBJ1-3	NA	CASSPPPLGNTIYF	TGTGCCAGCAGCCCGCCACCTCTCGGAAACACCATATATTTT
TRBD1	TRBV6-2/TRBV6-3	TRBJ1-2	NA	CASSRTGLMDGYTF	TGTGCCAGCAGTCGGACAGGGTTAATGGATGGCTACACCTTC
NA	TRBV5-5	TRBJ1-1	once	CASSPWHDEAFF	TGTGCCAGCAGCCCCTGGCATGATGAAGCTTTCTTT
NA	TRBV7-8	TRBJ1-5	NA	CASSLGGVGRERQPQHF	TGTGCCAGCAGCTTAGGGGGTGTTGGCAGGGAAAGACAGCCCCAGCATTTT
TRBD2	TRBV27	TRBJ2-3	once	CASSFPGGGTDTQYF	TGTGCCAGCAGTTTCCCCGGGGGGGGCACAGATACGCAGTATTTT
TRBD1	TRBV19	TRBJ1-5	NA	CASSSGQGPRRGNQPQHF	TGTGCCAGTAGCTCGGGACAGGGACCGAGGAGGGGCAATCAGCCCCAGCATTTT
NA	TRBV7-8	TRBJ1-5	NA	CASGGGDGNQPQHF	TGTGCCAGTGGGGGGGGCGATGGCAATCAGCCCCAGCATTTT
NA	TRBV10-1	TRBJ2-7	NA	CASSNGDYEQYF	TGCGCCAGCAGCAACGGAGACTACGAGCAGTACTTC
TRBD1	TRBV3-1/TRBV3-2	TRBJ2-2	NA	CASSPGQGAGELFF	TGTGCCAGCAGCCCGGGACAGGGGGCCGGGGAGCTGTTTTTT
NA	TRBV7-8	TRBJ2-2	once	CASSSRWGRRNTGELFF	TGTGCCAGCAGCTCCCGCTGGGGAAGAAGGAACACCGGGGAGCTGTTTTTT
NA	TRBV6-1	TRBJ2-5	NA	CASSEVGRETQYF	TGTGCCAGCAGTGAGGTGGGGCGGGAGACCCAGTACTTC
NA	TRBV6-5	TRBJ1-2	NA	CASSLSWDNRGYTF	TGTGCCAGCAGTCTTTCTTGGGACAATCGGGGCTACACCTTC
TRBD2	TRBV7-9	TRBJ2-1	NA	CASSLGSGENEQFF	TGTGCCAGCAGCTTAGGTAGCGGGGAGAATGAGCAGTTCTTC
NA	TRBV18	TRBJ1-1	NA	CASSPGIGNTEAFF	TGTGCCAGCTCACCCGGTATAGGGAACACTGAAGCTTTCTTT
NA	TRBV5-4	TRBJ1-1	NA	CASSPSNALNTEAFF	TGTGCCAGCAGCCCAAGCAACGCCCTGAACACTGAAGCTTTCTTT